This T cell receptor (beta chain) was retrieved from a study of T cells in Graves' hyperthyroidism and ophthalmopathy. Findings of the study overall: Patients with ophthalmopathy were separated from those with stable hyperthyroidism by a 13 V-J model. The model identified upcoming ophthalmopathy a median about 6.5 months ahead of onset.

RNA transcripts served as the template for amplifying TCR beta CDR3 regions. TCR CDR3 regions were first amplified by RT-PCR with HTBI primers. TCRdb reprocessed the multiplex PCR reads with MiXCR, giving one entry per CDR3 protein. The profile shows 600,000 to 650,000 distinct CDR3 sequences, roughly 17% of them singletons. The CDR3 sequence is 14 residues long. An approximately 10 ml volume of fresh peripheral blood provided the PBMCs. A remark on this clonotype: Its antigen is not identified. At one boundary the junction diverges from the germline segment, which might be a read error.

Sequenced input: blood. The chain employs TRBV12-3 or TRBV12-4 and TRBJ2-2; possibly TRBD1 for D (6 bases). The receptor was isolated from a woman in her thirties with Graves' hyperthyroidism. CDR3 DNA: TGTGCCAGCAGCCTACAGGGTGTTATCGGGGAGCCGTTTTTT. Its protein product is CASSLQGVIGEPFF.